This T cell receptor beta chain was found in a study of OX40 agonist ivuxolimab in advanced cancers. Study-level background: Ivuxolimab, which targeted the costimulatory receptor OX40 (CD134), was an agonistic, fully human IgG2 monoclonal antibody. Prior anti-PD-1, anti-PD-L1 or anti-CTLA-4 therapy was permitted, and approximately 42% of dose-escalation patients had received checkpoint inhibitors. Of the approximately 54 dose-escalation patients, hepatocellular carcinoma was present in approximately 20, melanoma in approximately 15, renal cell carcinoma in 9 and head and neck cancer in 9. Peripheral TCRbeta sequencing aimed to test whether ivuxolimab altered TCR sequence diversity and caused clonal T-cell expansion. Intravenous ivuxolimab was administered to patients every 2 weeks at six dose levels: 0.01, 0.1, 0.3, 1.5, 3 and 10 mg/kg. Partial responses occurred in three dose-escalation patients: two with cutaneous melanoma and one with hepatocellular carcinoma. A male proportion of 82.7% and a mean age of 60 years, ranging from roughly 23 to 79, were recorded for the dose-escalation cohort. The paper covers the monotherapy dose-escalation part of the phase I ivuxolimab trial, which included N ≈ 54 patients. Overall study results and their limits: Low levels of normalized T-cell clonal expansion were also seen in some patients who did not respond. The antigen specificity of the peripheral T cells that underwent clonal expansion was not determined. On average, CD8+ T cells showed more expanded clones than CD4+ T cells after ivuxolimab. In the 0.1-3.0 mg/kg groups, partial responders were among the patients with the lowest normalized peripheral clonal expansion, particularly in CD8+ T cells. At doses of 0.1 to 3.0 mg/kg, clonal expansion of both CD4+ and CD8+ T cells in blood was seen between baseline and week 6.

Patients with autoimmune disease history or receiving systemic immunosuppression were excluded from the trial. In every dose cohort, peripheral blood was drawn for TCR sequencing at baseline, cycle 4 day 1, and cycle 7 day 1. Samples were obtained from an open-label, multicenter, first-in-human phase I dose-escalation trial of ivuxolimab. Adults with locally advanced or metastatic melanoma, renal cell carcinoma, hepatocellular carcinoma or head and neck squamous cell carcinoma were enrolled in the trial. Before TCR sequencing, CD4+ T cells and CD8+ T cells from peripheral blood were sorted into separate populations. The CDR3 covers 12 residues, taking in both the cysteine and the phenylalanine. Just CDR3 DNA is preserved here, 36 bases in frame from base 1. CDR1 and CDR2, per the germline V gene (reference sequence), are LNHDA and SQIVND. At the junction V is shortened by 7 bases and J by 3 bases, with 9 bases in between.

For this clone: The target of this receptor is not known. No much larger clonotype is one base removed from it; base qualities were not supplied.

To sequence the TCRbeta CDR3 region, genomic DNA was isolated from the sorted cells. TCRbeta CDR3 regions were sequenced using the immunoSEQ Assay. TCRdb re-hosts the immuneACCESS table, in-frame sequences only. Its copies lack some clones; in the studies checked, an unresolved V gene accounts for under half of them, and the cause for the rest is not known. Recorded for this sample are over 75,000 clones; 91% of them occurred a single time. Roughly 8.7% of the sample comes from the top ten. This specimen was CD4+ or CD8+ T cells sorted from blood, taken in a trial of the OX40 agonist ivuxolimab. The chain links TRBV19 with TRBJ1-2, with the D segment identity uncertain. The clonotype comes from an adult with an advanced solid tumor such as melanoma, head and neck, liver or kidney cancer. The CDR3 protein sequence reads: CASNSRDYGYTF. The DNA sequence is TGTGCCAGTAATTCCAGAGACTATGGCTACACCTTC.